A selection of T cell receptor beta chains follows, all from one sample in a study of OX40 agonist ivuxolimab in advanced cancers. Libraries were prepared by immunoSEQ multiplex PCR; TCRdb keeps only in-frame clonotypes and omits some of them. The table has some 80,000 clones, around nine tenths seen once. The sequencing used CD4+ or CD8+ T cells sorted from blood, collected in a trial of the OX40 agonist ivuxolimab. The receptors stem from an adult with an advanced solid tumor such as melanoma, head and neck, liver or kidney cancer. CDR3s include the opening cysteine and the closing phenylalanine or tryptophan. A D gene is named only where the DNA matches it firmly. Size is omitted from some rows. Given values are once, few, many or a class for expanded clones.

.	.	14	TRBV7-2	TRBJ2-7	TGTGCCAGCAGCGGGGCAGGGTTATCCTACGAGCAGTACTTC	CASSGAGLSYEQYF
.	.	13	TRBV30	TRBJ1-6	TGTGCCTGGAGTCTCACAGGGAATCCACCCCTCCACTTT	CAWSLTGNPPLHF
TRBD2	few	14	TRBV18	TRBJ2-1	TGTGCCAGCTCACCGGCGGGAGGCAACAATGAGCAGTTCTTC	CASSPAGGNNEQFF
TRBD2	.	11	TRBV29-1	TRBJ2-7	TGCAGCGTTGATCTAGCGGGTGAGCAGTACTTC	CSVDLAGEQYF
TRBD2	.	19	TRBV4-1	TRBJ2-1	TGCGCCAGCAGCCAAGCGTCCGGGACTAGCGGGAGGGCCCTTAATGAGCAGTTCTTC	CASSQASGTSGRALNEQFF
.	.	11	TRBV7-8	TRBJ2-7	TGTGCCAGCAGCCCCTCGGACGAGCAGTACTTC	CASSPSDEQYF
.	once	13	TRBV7-8	TRBJ2-3	TGTGCCAGCAGCTTTTCCAGGGGAGATACGCAGTATTTT	CASSFSRGDTQYF
TRBD1	.	17	TRBV4-3	TRBJ2-6	TGCGCCAGCAGCCAAGATCGGACAGGGTTTGGGGCCAACGTCCTGACTTTC	CASSQDRTGFGANVLTF
TRBD2	.	15	TRBV19	TRBJ2-7	TGTGCCAGTAGTACGGGACTAGCGGGAGTATATGAGCAGTACTTC	CASSTGLAGVYEQYF
TRBD2	.	17	TRBV5-1	TRBJ2-2	TGCGCCAGACCGCCGACGACTGACGGGAGGGAAACCGGGGAGCTGTTTTTT	CARPPTTDGRETGELFF
TRBD1	.	16	TRBV5-6	TRBJ2-7	TGTGCCAGCAGCTTGGCGGGACAGGGACCTCGCTACGAGCAGTACTTC	CASSLAGQGPRYEQYF
.	few	14	TRBV28	TRBJ2-1	TGTGCCAGCACCTCAGGGGGAGGTTACTATGAGCAGTTCTTC	CASTSGGGYYEQFF
.	.	14	TRBV7-8	TRBJ1-1	TGTGCCAGCAGCTCCACAGGTGCAACCACTGAAGCTTTCTTT	CASSSTGATTEAFF
.	.	16	TRBV6-5	TRBJ2-7	TGTGCCAGCAGTTACTCCGGACCGCCCCGAGCCTACGAGCAGTACTTC	CASSYSGPPRAYEQYF
.	.	17	TRBV4-1	TRBJ2-3	TGCGCCAGCAGCAGGGGGGCCGGAGAGACGTACACAGATACGCAGTATTTT	CASSRGAGETYTDTQYF
.	.	14	TRBV18	TRBJ2-7	TGTGCCAGCTCGAAGCCGGGACTTCCCTACGAGCAGTACTTC	CASSKPGLPYEQYF
.	.	15	TRBV7-3	TRBJ2-2	TGTGCCAGCAGCTTAATGGGGGTAAACACCGGGGAGCTGTTTTTT	CASSLMGVNTGELFF
TRBD1	.	16	TRBV7-9	TRBJ2-7	TGTGCCAGCAGCCCTTCTCTGGCAGGGGGCGCATACGAGCAGTACTTC	CASSPSLAGGAYEQYF
.	.	12	TRBV14	TRBJ1-2	TGTGCCAGCAGCCCCACAGGGAATGGCTACACCTTC	CASSPTGNGYTF
TRBD1	.	15	TRBV7-2	TRBJ1-3	TGTGCCAGCAGGGTTGACAGGGGGCCCGGAAACACCATATATTTT	CASRVDRGPGNTIYF
TRBD1	.	14	TRBV7-3	TRBJ2-4	TGTGCCAGCAGCCCGGGACAGACCAGGGACATTCAGTACTTC	CASSPGQTRDIQYF
TRBD1	.	16	TRBV19	TRBJ1-2	TGTGCCAGTAGTACCCCCCGGGGGACAGGGACCTATGGCTACACCTTC	CASSTPRGTGTYGYTF
.	.	13	TRBV7-2	TRBJ2-4	TGTGCCAGCAGCTTCGGACGGGAAAACATTCAGTACTTC	CASSFGRENIQYF
.	.	14	TRBV7-2	TRBJ1-2	TGTGCCAGCAGCTTAGGGGTAGGGAACTATGGCTACACCTTC	CASSLGVGNYGYTF
.	.	15	TRBV7-8	TRBJ1-1	TGTGCCAGCAGCCCCGGGGCGGGGAGGGTACCAGAAGCTTTCTTT	CASSPGAGRVPEAFF
.	few	13	TRBV9	TRBJ1-1	TGTGCCAGCAGCGTAGTTAGGCACGCTGAAGCTTTCTTT	CASSVVRHAEAFF
TRBD2	.	18	TRBV28	TRBJ2-5	TGTGCCAGCAGTTTAGAACTAGCGGGAACCCCTCTACAAGAGACCCAGTACTTC	CASSLELAGTPLQETQYF
.	.	11	TRBV5-4	TRBJ2-1	TGTGCCAGCAGCTTGGGGCAGGCTCAGTTCTTC	CASSLGQAQFF
.	.	13	TRBV11-3	TRBJ2-7	TGTGCCAGCAGCTTTTACAGGGTTAGTGAGCAGTACTTC	CASSFYRVSEQYF
.	.	13	TRBV18	TRBJ1-1	TGTGCCAGCTCACTTGACTTGAACACTGAAGCTTTCTTT	CASSLDLNTEAFF
TRBD2	.	17	TRBV15	TRBJ2-2	TGTGCCACCAGCAGAGGGGGGACTAGCGGGAACGCCGGGGAGCTGTTTTTT	CATSRGGTSGNAGELFF
.	.	13	TRBV7-7	TRBJ2-5	TGTGCTAGCAGCTTACAGCTTCAAGAGACCCAGTACTTC	CASSLQLQETQYF
TRBD2	few	15	TRBV6-1	TRBJ2-3	TGTGCCAGCAGTGAAATCCAGCGGGACACAGATACGCAGTATTTT	CASSEIQRDTDTQYF
TRBD1	.	12	TRBV6-5	TRBJ2-7	TGTGCCAGCGCGGACAGGGGGTTCGAGCAGTACTTC	CASADRGFEQYF
TRBD2	.	15	TRBV30	TRBJ2-7	TGTGCCTGGAGTGCTAGCGGGAGGTTCTCCTACGAGCAGTACTTC	CAWSASGRFSYEQYF
.	.	14	TRBV5-1	TRBJ2-2	TGCGCCAGCAGCTTGGACGAAGGGGGCGGGGAGCTGTTTTTT	CASSLDEGGGELFF
TRBD2	.	17	TRBV5-4	TRBJ2-1	TGTGCCAGCAGCCAAGGACTAGCGGGAGTGGGGGACAATGAGCAGTTCTTC	CASSQGLAGVGDNEQFF
.	.	15	TRBV7-6	TRBJ2-1	TGTGCCAGCAGCCTAATGACCGGACGGAATTCTGAGCAGTTCTTC	CASSLMTGRNSEQFF
TRBD2	.	14	TRBV5-1	TRBJ2-5	TGCGCCAGCAAGCGGGACCTTAGCCAAGAGACCCAGTACTTC	CASKRDLSQETQYF
TRBD1	.	14	TRBV5-5	TRBJ1-5	TGTGCCAGCAGCCCTGGGACAGACAATCAGCCCCAGCATTTT	CASSPGTDNQPQHF
TRBD2	.	16	TRBV9	TRBJ2-1	TGTGCCAGCAGCGTAGAAGGCGGGAGGGCCAGGGGTGAGCAGTTCTTC	CASSVEGGRARGEQFF
.	.	15	TRBV5-1	TRBJ1-6	TGCGCCAGCAGCTTGACAGGCTTCGATAATTCACCCCTCCACTTT	CASSLTGFDNSPLHF
TRBD2	.	15	TRBV6-5	TRBJ2-2	TGTGCCAGCAGTCCGATTCTAGCGGGAGGAAGGGAGCTGTTTTTT	CASSPILAGGRELFF
TRBD2	.	15	TRBV18	TRBJ2-2	TGTGCCAGCTCACCAACTAGCGGGAACACCGGGGAGCTGTTTTTT	CASSPTSGNTGELFF
.	.	13	TRBV27	TRBJ1-2	TGTGCCAGCAGAAATAGGGACTGGGATGGCTACACCTTC	CASRNRDWDGYTF
TRBD1	.	14	TRBV2	TRBJ1-2	TGTGCCAGCAGGACGGGACAGGGGGCCTATGGCTACACCTTC	CASRTGQGAYGYTF
.	.	13	TRBV11-3	TRBJ2-3	TGTGCCAGCAGGGGGCCGAGCACAGATACGCAGTATTTT	CASRGPSTDTQYF
.	.	15	TRBV11-2	TRBJ1-3	TGTGCCAGCAGCTTAGATCGGGCAGCCGGAAACACCATATATTTT	CASSLDRAAGNTIYF
TRBD1	once	11	TRBV27	TRBJ1-2	TGTGCCAGCAGGGACAGGTATGGCTACACCTTC	CASRDRYGYTF
TRBD1	.	16	TRBV6-7	TRBJ2-5	TGTGCCAGCAGTTGGAAGGGGGCATCGTTTAAGGAGACCCAGTACTTC	CASSWKGASFKETQYF
TRBD2	.	14	TRBV10-1	TRBJ2-5	TGCGCCAGCAGTTCGGGGGGACCAGGTGGGACCCAGTACTTC	CASSSGGPGGTQYF
.	.	14	TRBV4-3	TRBJ2-7	TGCGCCAGCAGCCCGAGGAGGGTAACCTACGAGCAGTACTTC	CASSPRRVTYEQYF
TRBD2	once	16	TRBV4-3	TRBJ2-5	TGCGCCAGCAGCCAAGATTCAGCGGGAGGGGGTGAGACCCAGTACTTC	CASSQDSAGGGETQYF
.	.	13	TRBV19	TRBJ2-3	TGTGCCAGTAGTGGGGGCGATAGGGATACGCAGTATTTT	CASSGGDRDTQYF
TRBD2	.	14	TRBV6-6	TRBJ2-3	TGTGCCAGCAATAGCGGGAGTTTCACAGATACGCAGTATTTT	CASNSGSFTDTQYF